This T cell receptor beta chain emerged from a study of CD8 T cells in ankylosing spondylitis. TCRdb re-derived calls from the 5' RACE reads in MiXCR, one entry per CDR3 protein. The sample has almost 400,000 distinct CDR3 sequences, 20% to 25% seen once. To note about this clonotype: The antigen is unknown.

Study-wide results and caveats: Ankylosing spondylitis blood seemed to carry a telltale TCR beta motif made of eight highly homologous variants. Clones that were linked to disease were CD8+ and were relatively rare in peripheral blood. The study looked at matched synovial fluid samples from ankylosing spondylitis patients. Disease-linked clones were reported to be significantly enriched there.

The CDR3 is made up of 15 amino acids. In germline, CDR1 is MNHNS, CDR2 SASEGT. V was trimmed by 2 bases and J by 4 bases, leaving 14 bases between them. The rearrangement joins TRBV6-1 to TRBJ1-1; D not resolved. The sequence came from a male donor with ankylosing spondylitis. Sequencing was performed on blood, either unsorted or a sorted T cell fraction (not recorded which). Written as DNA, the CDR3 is TGTGCCAGCAGTGAATCAGTCCCCATGATCACTGAAGCTTTCTTT. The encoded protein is CASSESVPMITEAFF.